These 2 T cell receptor beta chains originate from one sample sequenced in a study of cytomegalovirus exposure and HLA in healthy donors. Use of 60 Vbeta and 13 Jbeta primers characterized the PCR. Profiling relied on immunoSEQ multiplex PCR, and the TCRdb table lists in-frame clones only, not all of them. The top ten hold around 2% of the sample, which has roughly 250,000 clones, more than 55% seen once. Specimen: PBMCs. These receptors were taken from a female donor in good health and CMV-seronegative.

The chain combines TRBV7-2 with TRBJ2-5; 9 positions match TRBD1. The CDR3 spans 16 residues. CDR1 is SGHTA and CDR2 is FQGNSA in the germline V gene. The J segment lost 5 bases and the V segment lost 1 base, leaving 8 bases of the junction unmatched. CDR3 sequence: CASSLVSGTGTETQYF. CDR3 nucleotide sequence: TGTGCCAGCAGCTTAGTCTCCGGGACAGGGACTGAGACCCAGTACTTC. The full variable domain, in which reference TRBV7-2 and TRBJ2-5 provide the parts outside the CDR3, is GAGVSQSPSNKVTEKGKDVELRCDPISGHTALYWYRQSLGQGLEFLIYFQGNSAPDKSGLPSDRFSAERTGGSVSTLTIQRTQQEDSAVYLCASSLVSGTGTETQYFGPGTRLLVL.

This clone showed up just a few times. The chain employs TRBV7-3 and TRBJ2-1; a weak D match, TRBD2 (6 bases). Germline CDR1 is SGHTA and CDR2 is FQGTGA. The CDR3 has 16 residues. The V gene lost 1 base and the J gene lost 2 bases, with 12 bases spanning the gap. This CDR3 is CASSLNKAGPYNEQFF. CDR3 in DNA: TGTGCCAGCAGCTTAAACAAGGCGGGGCCCTACAATGAGCAGTTCTTC.